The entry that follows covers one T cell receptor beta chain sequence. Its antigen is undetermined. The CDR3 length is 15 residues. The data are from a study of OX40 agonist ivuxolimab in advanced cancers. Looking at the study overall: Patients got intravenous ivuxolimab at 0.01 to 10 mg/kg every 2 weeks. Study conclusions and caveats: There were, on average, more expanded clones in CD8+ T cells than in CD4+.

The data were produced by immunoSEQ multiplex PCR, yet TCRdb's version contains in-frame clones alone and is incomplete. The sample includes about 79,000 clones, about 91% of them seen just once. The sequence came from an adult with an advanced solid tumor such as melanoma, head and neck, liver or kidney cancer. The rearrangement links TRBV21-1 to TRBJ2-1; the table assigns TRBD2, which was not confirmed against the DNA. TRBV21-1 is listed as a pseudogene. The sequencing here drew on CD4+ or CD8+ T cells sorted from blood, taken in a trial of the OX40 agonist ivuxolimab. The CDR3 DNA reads TGTGCCAGCCTGTATTTAGCGGGAGAAGGGGGTGAGCAGTTCTTC. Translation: CASLYLAGEGGEQFF.